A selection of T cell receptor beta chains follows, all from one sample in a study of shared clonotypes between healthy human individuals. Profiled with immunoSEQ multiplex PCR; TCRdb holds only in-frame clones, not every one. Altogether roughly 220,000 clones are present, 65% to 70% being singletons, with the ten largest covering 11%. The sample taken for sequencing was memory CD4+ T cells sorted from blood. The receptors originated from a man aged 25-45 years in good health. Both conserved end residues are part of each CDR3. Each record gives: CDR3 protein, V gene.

CAGSLVVQFNTEAFF	TRBV7-2
CASSLVRSYEQYF	TRBV5-1
CSAREYYEQYF	TRBV20-1
CASRYRSMNTEAFF	TRBV28
CASSLKRGLREKLFF	TRBV7-2
CASSSTRGTPFMNTEAFF	TRBV27
CASSTGTGFGELFF	TRBV19
CASSQKSQSRANVLTF	TRBV19
CASSSAGVAGYEQYF	TRBV5-4
CASSLGREGAVGYTF	TRBV18
CASSESSHLFSYEQYF	TRBV10-1
CASSQGLAGAKYNEQFF	TRBV28
CASSRTGAGTDTQYF	TRBV5-1
CAISGPGQGAYEQYF	TRBV10-3
CASSPFPGQGYEQYF	TRBV28
CASSARQGTNYGYTF	TRBV19
CASSATQGGTGELFF	TRBV7-3
CASSPVSRGSVAYEQYF	TRBV18
CASSVGRGSYNEQFF	TRBV9
CASSQAADQPQHF	TRBV4-3
CASSLAGMGGPYNEQFF	TRBV5-1
CAWSGPGQPQHF	TRBV30
CASSLTWNQPQHF	TRBV12-1
CATSGSVRDRDGYTF	TRBV15
CASSRTLATGANVLTF	TRBV4-2
CASSPFSTHQIKSGGPQHF	TRBV27
CASSTSVTGSYNEQFF	TRBV5-1